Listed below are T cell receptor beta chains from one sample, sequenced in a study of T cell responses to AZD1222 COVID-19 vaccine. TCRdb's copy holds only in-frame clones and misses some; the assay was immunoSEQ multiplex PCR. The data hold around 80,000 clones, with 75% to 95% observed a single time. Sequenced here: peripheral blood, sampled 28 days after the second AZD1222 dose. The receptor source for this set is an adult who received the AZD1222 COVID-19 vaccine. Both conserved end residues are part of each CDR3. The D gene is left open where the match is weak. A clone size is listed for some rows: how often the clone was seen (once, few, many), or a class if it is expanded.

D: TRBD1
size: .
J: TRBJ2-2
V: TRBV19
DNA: TGTGCCAGTAGTAAAGGGGCAGGGGGCGGCGGGGAGCTGTTTTTT
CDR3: CASSKGAGGGGELFF

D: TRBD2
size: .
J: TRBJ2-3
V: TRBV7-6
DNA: TGTGCCAGCATCCTTGGGACTAACCCCACAGATACGCAGTATTTT
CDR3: CASILGTNPTDTQYF

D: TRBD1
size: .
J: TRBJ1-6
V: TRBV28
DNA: TGTGCCAGCAATCAGCAGGGGGGATATAATTCACCCCTCCACTTT
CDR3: CASNQQGGYNSPLHF

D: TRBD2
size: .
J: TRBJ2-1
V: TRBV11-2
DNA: TGTGCCAGCAGCTTAGCGTGGGCTAGCGGGAGTAATGAGCAGTTCTTC
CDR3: CASSLAWASGSNEQFF

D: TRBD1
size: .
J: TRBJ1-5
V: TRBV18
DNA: TGTGCCAGCTCACTTGGGCCACGGGGGACAGAGGATAGCAATCAGCCCCAGCATTTT
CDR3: CASSLGPRGTEDSNQPQHF

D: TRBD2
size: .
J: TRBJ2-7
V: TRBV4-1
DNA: TGCGCCAGCAGCCAAGGGGTAGCGGGAGTGTACGAGCAGTACTTC
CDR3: CASSQGVAGVYEQYF

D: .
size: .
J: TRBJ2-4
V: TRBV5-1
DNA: TGCGCCAGCAGCTTGGAGGGAAACATTCAGTACTTC
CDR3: CASSLEGNIQYF

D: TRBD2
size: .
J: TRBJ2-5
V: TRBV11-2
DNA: TGTGCCAGCAGCCCCACCGCGGGAGCCCTCCAAGAGACCCAGTACTTC
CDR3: CASSPTAGALQETQYF

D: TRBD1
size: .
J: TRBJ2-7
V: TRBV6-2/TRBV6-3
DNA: TGTGCCAGCAGTTCCCCGGGACAGGCTAACTACGAGCAGTACTTC
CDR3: CASSSPGQANYEQYF

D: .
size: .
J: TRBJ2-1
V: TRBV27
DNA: TGTGCCAGCACATGGACACAAAACAATGAGCAGTTCTTC
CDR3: CASTWTQNNEQFF

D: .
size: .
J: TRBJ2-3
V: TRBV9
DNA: TGTGCCAGCAGCGTAGGAGTGGAGGAGCTAACAGATACGCAGTATTTT
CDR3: CASSVGVEELTDTQYF

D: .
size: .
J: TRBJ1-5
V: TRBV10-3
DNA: TGTGCCATCAGTGAGTCGGACCCTAGCAATCAGCCCCAGCATTTT
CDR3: CAISESDPSNQPQHF

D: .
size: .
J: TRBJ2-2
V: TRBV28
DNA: TGTGCCAGCAGTTTAGGGAGAAGGAACACCGGGGAGCTGTTTTTT
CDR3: CASSLGRRNTGELFF

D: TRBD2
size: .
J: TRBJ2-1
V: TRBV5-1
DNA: TGCGCCAGCAGCTTTCCTAGCGGGAGGTGGGATGAGCAGTTCTTC
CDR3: CASSFPSGRWDEQFF

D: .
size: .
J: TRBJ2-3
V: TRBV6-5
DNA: TGTGCCAGCAGTTACCATCGCACAGATACGCAGTATTTT
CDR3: CASSYHRTDTQYF

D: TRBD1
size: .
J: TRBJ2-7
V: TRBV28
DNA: TGTGCCATAGGACAGGGGAATTACGAGCAGTACTTC
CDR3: CAIGQGNYEQYF

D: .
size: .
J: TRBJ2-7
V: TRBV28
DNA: TGTGCCAGCAGGCACAGACACCCTCTCGGCTACGAGCAGTACTTC
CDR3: CASRHRHPLGYEQYF

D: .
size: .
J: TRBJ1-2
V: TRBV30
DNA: TGTGCCTGGAGTGTAGGGGTTTCCTATGGCTACACCTTC
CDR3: CAWSVGVSYGYTF

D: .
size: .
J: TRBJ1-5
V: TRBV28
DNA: TGTGCCAGCTCTCTGCCTCCCGGGGGAGGCAATCAGCCCCAGCATTTT
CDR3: CASSLPPGGGNQPQHF

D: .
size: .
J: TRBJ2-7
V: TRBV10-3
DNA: TGTGCCACCTTCCCAGGGGTGGGCTTCGGCGAGCAGTACTTC
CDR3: CATFPGVGFGEQYF

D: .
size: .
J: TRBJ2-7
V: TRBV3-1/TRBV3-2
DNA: TGTGCCAGCAGCCATTATCAAGGGGTTGGATACGAGCAGTACTTC
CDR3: CASSHYQGVGYEQYF

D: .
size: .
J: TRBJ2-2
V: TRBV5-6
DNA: TGTGCCAGCAGCTTGGAGGGGGTTGACGGGGAGCTGTTTTTT
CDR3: CASSLEGVDGELFF

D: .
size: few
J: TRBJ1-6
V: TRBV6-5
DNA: TGTGCCAGCAGCGACCGATGGGGCAATTCACCCCTCCACTTT
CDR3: CASSDRWGNSPLHF

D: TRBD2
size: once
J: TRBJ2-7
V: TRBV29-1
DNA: TGCAGCGTTGAATTACGCGGGAGCTACGAGCAGTACTTC
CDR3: CSVELRGSYEQYF

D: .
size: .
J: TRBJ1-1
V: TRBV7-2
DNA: TGTGCCAGCAGCTCCCGATTTACTGAAGCTTTCTTT
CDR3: CASSSRFTEAFF

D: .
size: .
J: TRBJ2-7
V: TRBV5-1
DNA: TGCGCCAGCAGCTTGGGGGGGGGCAGCCCCTACGAGCAGTACTTC
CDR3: CASSLGGGSPYEQYF

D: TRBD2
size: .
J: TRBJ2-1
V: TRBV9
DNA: TGTGCCAGCAGCACACTAGCGCAGCCCTACAATGAGCAGTTCTTC
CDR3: CASSTLAQPYNEQFF

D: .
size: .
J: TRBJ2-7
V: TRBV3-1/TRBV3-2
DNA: TGTGCCAGCACCAACATGGGTACCTCCTACGAGCAGTACTTC
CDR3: CASTNMGTSYEQYF

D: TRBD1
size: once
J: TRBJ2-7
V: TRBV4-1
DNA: TGCGCCAGCAGCCAAGGAATAAGGACAGGGGCGTACGAGCAGTACTTC
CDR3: CASSQGIRTGAYEQYF

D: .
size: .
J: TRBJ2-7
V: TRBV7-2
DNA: TGTGCCAGCAGCTTTGCATCCTCCTACGAGCAGTACTTC
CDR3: CASSFASSYEQYF

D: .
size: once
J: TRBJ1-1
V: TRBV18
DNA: TGTGCCAGCTCACCCCAGGACGGAAAGAACACTGAAGCTTTCTTT
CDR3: CASSPQDGKNTEAFF

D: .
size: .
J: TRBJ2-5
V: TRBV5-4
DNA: TGTGCCAGCAGCTTGGCCAGGATCGGAGAGACCCAGTACTTC
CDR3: CASSLARIGETQYF

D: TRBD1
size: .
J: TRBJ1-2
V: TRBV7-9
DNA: TGTGCCAGCAGCTTCGGGGACAGGGTCTATGGCTACACCTTC
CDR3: CASSFGDRVYGYTF

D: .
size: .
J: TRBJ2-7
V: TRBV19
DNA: TGTGCCAGTAGTATAGTTTCAGGGAAAGACGAGCAGTACTTC
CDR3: CASSIVSGKDEQYF

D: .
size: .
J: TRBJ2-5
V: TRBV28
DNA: TGTGCCAGCAGGGCACAGGGCCAAGAGACCCAGTACTTC
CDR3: CASRAQGQETQYF

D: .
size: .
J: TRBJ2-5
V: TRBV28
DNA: TGTGCCAGCAGTTTAGGGCAGGGAGGATTGGAGACCCAGTACTTC
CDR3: CASSLGQGGLETQYF

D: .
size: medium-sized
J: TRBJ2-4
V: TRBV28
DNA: TGTGCCAGCAGTTTACTCGACAGCCTAAAAAACATTCAGTACTTC
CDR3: CASSLLDSLKNIQYF